A single sample is the source of the 27 T cell receptor beta chains below, sequenced in a study of OX40 agonist ivuxolimab in advanced cancers. Clones were sequenced by immunoSEQ multiplex PCR, and TCRdb holds only the in-frame ones, with some missing. The data show about 79,000 clones, with about nine tenths seen just once and around 6.9% held by the top ten. Sequencing used CD4+ or CD8+ T cells sorted from blood, obtained in a trial of the OX40 agonist ivuxolimab. These receptors came from an adult with an advanced solid tumor such as melanoma, head and neck, liver or kidney cancer.

The chain joins TRBV6-5 to TRBJ2-2; D not certain. V lost 4 bases to trimming and J lost 4 bases, with 7 bases between them. Germline lookup yields CDR1 MNHEY and CDR2 SVGAGI. CDR3 length equals 13 residues. CDR3 coding DNA: TGTGCCAGCAGTTTACTCCGCACCGGGGAGCTGTTTTTT. It codes for CASSLLRTGELFF.

The chain couples TRBV6-5 to TRBJ2-1; 8 bases agree with TRBD2. The CDR3 length is 13 residues. The junction had 7 bases not matched to a gene; V was cut back by 6 bases and J by 9 bases. Germline CDR1 is MNHEY and CDR2 is SVGAGI. Here the CDR3 DNA reads TGTGCCAGCAGGGGACTAGGAGGCAGTGAGCAGTTCTTC. Translating it yields CASRGLGGSEQFF.

The V gene is TRBV9, the J gene TRBJ1-1; D may be TRBD1 (6 bases). The CDR3 has 19 residues. The germline V gene encodes CDR1 SGDLS and CDR2 YYNGEE. V shed 4 bases and J shed 6 bases, with 31 bases lying between them. The DNA of the CDR3 is TGTGCCAGCAGCCCTCCAAGGGGAGGGGGACGGTTTATGGGAGCTGAAGCTTTCTTT. Its protein is CASSPPRGGGRFMGAEAFF.

This clone has a single count. V is TRBV19 and J is TRBJ2-5, with a possible D match to TRBD1 (6 bases). V was trimmed by 3 bases and J by 1 base, leaving 9 bases between them. The germline CDR1 and CDR2 sequences are LNHDA and SQIVND (reference sequence). This CDR3 has 14 residues. CDR3 in DNA: TGTGCCAGTAGTATTCAGGGGTTCCAAGAGACCCAGTACTTC. Amino acids: CASSIQGFQETQYF.

The rearrangement links TRBV28 to TRBJ2-4; TRBD1 agrees at 9 bases. CDR3 length equals 15 residues. Trimming cost V 7 bases and J 8 bases; bases outside gene matches: 12. Germline lookup yields CDR1 MDHEN and CDR2 SYDVKM. CDR3 in amino acids: CASTRQGGAEDIQYF. The CDR3 DNA reads TGTGCCAGCACCCGACAGGGGGGGGCAGAGGACATTCAGTACTTC.

The chain is built from TRBV5-1 and TRBJ1-4; D remains unclear. Trimming pared 0 bases from V and 6 bases from J, leaving 15 bases between. The V gene's germline CDR1 is SGHRS and CDR2 YFSETQ. The CDR3 covers 16 residues. CDR3 in DNA: TGCGCCAGCAGCTTGGAAGGTTCGCAAAAGTATGAAAAACTGTTTTTT. This gives the protein CASSLEGSQKYEKLFF.

The chain recombines TRBV12-5 with TRBJ2-7, with D perhaps TRBD2 (6 bases). Deletions cut 6 bases from V and 1 base from J, with 34 bases between. Germline V CDR1 and CDR2: LGHNT, FRNRAP. The CDR3 is 21 amino acids. Written as DNA, the CDR3 is TGTGCTAGTGGCCAAAGGCGGAGGGACTGGCTAGGAGTGGGGCTTTCCTACGAGCAGTACTTC. This sequence encodes CASGQRRRDWLGVGLSYEQYF. The whole variable domain, filled in from reference TRBV12-5 and TRBJ2-7, reads DARVTQTPRHKVTEMGQEVTMRCQPILGHNTVFWYRQTMMQGLELLAYFRNRAPLDDSGMPKDRFSAEMPDATLATLKIQPSEPRDSAVYFCASGQRRRDWLGVGLSYEQYFGPGTRLTVT.

This clone was picked up one time. The chain has TRBV18 and TRBJ1-2; no clear D gene. This CDR3 spans 14 amino acids. Germline lookup yields CDR1 KGHSH and CDR2 LQKENI. V lost 2 bases to trimming and J lost 3 bases, with 10 bases between them. The DNA for the CDR3 is TGTGCCAGCTCACCATCGGGCTGGGACTATGGCTACACCTTC. Its protein is CASSPSGWDYGYTF.

The chain has TRBV5-4 and TRBJ2-3; 8 nucleotides line up with TRBD2. CDR3 size: 17 residues. J was trimmed by 0 bases and V by 4 bases; bases with no gene match: 10. The germline V gene encodes CDR1 SGHNT and CDR2 YYREEE (reference sequence). CDR3 sequence reads: CASSPVTSGPSTDTQYF. The CDR3 coding sequence is TGTGCCAGCAGCCCCGTTACTAGCGGACCAAGCACAGATACGCAGTATTTT.

The rearrangement links TRBV27 to TRBJ2-1; no clear D. The germline CDR1 and CDR2 sequences are MNHEY and SMNVEV (reference sequence). The CDR3 consists of 13 residues. The V end was cut by 4 bases, the J end by 4 bases, with 8 bases between. CDR3 nucleotide sequence: TGTGCCAGCAGTTCTGGGCAGTACAATGAGCAGTTCTTC. This encodes CASSSGQYNEQFF.

The V call is TRBV18, the J call TRBJ1-1; D is unclear. There are 13 residues in the CDR3. V lost 2 bases to trimming and J lost 1 base, with 5 bases between them. Looked up from germline, CDR1 is KGHSH and CDR2 is LQKENI. DNA of the CDR3: TGTGCCAGCTCACCATCGGGGAACACTGAAGCTTTCTTT. Amino acids: CASSPSGNTEAFF.

CDR3 sequence (DNA): TGTGCCAGCCCTCGGACAGGGAGATACGAGCAGTACTTC. This translates into CASPRTGRYEQYF. This rearrangement joins TRBV11-1 to TRBJ2-7; 8 bases are a match to TRBD1. The junction had 7 bases not matched to a gene; V was cut back by 8 bases and J by 4 bases. The CDR3 spans 13 residues. Germline CDR1 SGHAT, CDR2 FQDESV (reference sequence).

V usage is TRBV6-6 and J usage is TRBJ1-4; TRBD1 might be the D (5 bases). Germline V gene data show CDR1 as MNHNY and CDR2 as SVGAGI (reference sequence). Trimming removed 5 bases from V and 3 bases from J, with 13 bases in between. The CDR3 is 15 residues long. The CDR3 DNA follows: TGTGCCAGCAGTCACGGAGGGGCAGCTAATGAAAAACTGTTTTTT. It is translated as CASSHGGAANEKLFF.

This chain links TRBV10-3 with TRBJ1-5; no clear D gene. The germline V gene encodes CDR1 ENHRY and CDR2 SYGVKD. This CDR3 region has 12 residues. V lost 2 bases, J lost 5 bases, and 4 bases lay in between. The CDR3 DNA follows: TGTGCCATCAGTGAGGGTTATCAGCCCCAGCATTTT. Protein product: CAISEGYQPQHF.

This clone was observed a single time. J is TRBJ2-3 and V is TRBV9; tentative D call: TRBD2 (5 bases). Per the germline V gene, CDR1 is SGDLS and CDR2 is YYNGEE. The ends were cut back, 0 bases at V and 0 bases at J, with 8 bases in the middle. The CDR3 has 15 amino acids. CDR3: CASSVGGYSTDTQYF. As DNA, the CDR3 is TGTGCCAGCAGCGTAGGAGGGTATAGCACAGATACGCAGTATTTT.

The chain joins TRBV9 to TRBJ2-7; TRBD2 agrees at 9 bases. Germline loops: CDR1 SGDLS, CDR2 YYNGEE. V lost 0 bases, J lost 5 bases, and 3 bases stayed unmatched. CDR3 size: 14 residues. The CDR3 reads CASSVGLAGHEQYF. The CDR3 bases are TGTGCCAGCAGCGTAGGGCTAGCGGGACACGAGCAGTACTTC.

J is TRBJ2-7 and V is TRBV7-2, with no clear D. In germline, CDR1 is SGHTA, CDR2 FQGNSA. The V end lost 4 bases, the J end lost 0 bases, and 4 bases lay between the germline ends. The CDR3 extends over 12 amino acids. CDR3 DNA sequence: TGTGCCAGCAGCTCCCCCTCCTACGAGCAGTACTTC. This gives the protein CASSSPSYEQYF.

V gene TRBV5-6 combines with J gene TRBJ1-1, with 8 bases matching TRBD1. In germline, CDR1 is SGHDT, CDR2 YYEEEE. The ends lost 3 bases at V and 11 bases at J; junction bases unmatched: 18. CDR3 length: 16 residues. In nucleotides, the CDR3 is TGTGCCAGCAGCTCGGGTCAGAGGACAGGGTACATCACGGCTTTCTTT. Protein product: CASSSGQRTGYITAFF.

The chain combines TRBV30 with TRBJ1-1; D unclear. Germline CDR1 and CDR2: GTSNPN and SVGIG (reference sequence). This CDR3 is built from 12 residues. The V gene lost 1 base and the J gene lost 11 bases, with 14 bases spanning the gap. The CDR3: CAWSGPALKAFF. The CDR3 nucleotides read TGTGCCTGGAGTGGACCCGCCTTGAAGGCTTTCTTT. Combining the CDR3 with reference TRBV30 and TRBJ1-1 gives the whole variable domain SQTIHQWPATLVQPVGSPLSLECTVEGTSNPNLYWYRQAAGRGLQLLFYSVGIGQISSEVPQNLSASRPQDRQFILSSKKLLLSDSGFYLCAWSGPALKAFFGQGTRLTVV.

The chain is built from TRBV6-6 and TRBJ2-5; possibly TRBD1 for D (5 bases). Germline V lookup: CDR1 MNHNY, CDR2 SVGAGI (reference sequence). CDR3 length: 12 residues. V dropped 5 bases and J dropped 3 bases, with 7 bases sitting between them. CDR3 in amino acids: CASSRREETQYF. The CDR3 bases are TGTGCCAGCAGTCGCAGGGAAGAGACCCAGTACTTC.

The J gene is TRBJ2-2, the V gene TRBV28; D remains ambiguous. CDR1 and CDR2 (germline): MDHEN, SYDVKM. The germline V and J ends were trimmed by 1 base and 0 bases, with 6 bases remaining between them. This CDR3 has 15 residues. The CDR3: CASSLYRTNTGELFF. The DNA for the CDR3 is TGTGCCAGCAGTTTATACAGAACGAACACCGGGGAGCTGTTTTTT.

V and J are TRBV28 and TRBJ2-5; perhaps TRBD1 as D (6 bases). The CDR3 runs to 16 residues. Germline V gives CDR1 MDHEN, CDR2 SYDVKM. Trimming left V 5 bases short and J 5 bases short, with 21 bases between. CDR3 residues: CASSRTYRVLWETQYF. DNA for the CDR3: TGTGCCAGCAGTCGAACCTACAGGGTTTTATGGGAGACCCAGTACTTC.

The rearrangement joins TRBV6-5 to TRBJ2-5, with D unclear. Near its end, the DNA agrees better with TRBJ2-7, so the J call may be wrong. Germline lookup yields CDR1 MNHEY and CDR2 SVGAGI. The CDR3 is 15 residues long. The CDR3 sequence: CASSYDRRITYEQYF. The DNA for the CDR3 is TGTGCCAGCAGTTACGATCGGCGGATTACCTACGAGCAGTACTTC.

This clone was observed a handful of times. The rearrangement links TRBV28 to TRBJ1-5, with D possibly being TRBD1 (5 bases). Germline V lookup: CDR1 MDHEN, CDR2 SYDVKM. V shed 5 bases and J shed 7 bases, with 18 bases lying between them. The CDR3 spans 15 residues. For the CDR3, the DNA is TGTGCCAGCAGTCCCCCTCGGCAGGGCTGGCAGCCCCAGCATTTT. As protein: CASSPPRQGWQPQHF.

The chain uses TRBV7-6 and TRBJ2-1; TRBD1 aligns across 8 bases. This CDR3 comprises 15 residues. Trimming removed 5 bases from V and 4 bases from J; junction bases left unmatched: 7. Germline V gives CDR1 SGHVS, CDR2 FNYEAQ. The CDR3 sequence: CASSLLTGEYNEQFF. CDR3 nucleotides: TGTGCCAGCAGCCTACTGACAGGGGAGTACAATGAGCAGTTCTTC.

The chain couples TRBV6-6 to TRBJ1-1, with 7 bases lining up with TRBD1. The length of the CDR3 is 13 residues. Germline V lookup: CDR1 MNHNY, CDR2 SVGAGI (reference sequence). V lost 0 bases, J lost 5 bases, and 0 bases stayed unmatched. The CDR3 DNA follows: TGTGCCAGCAGTTACTCCAGGGGGACTGAAGCTTTCTTT. Encoded protein: CASSYSRGTEAFF.

About this clone: Within the sample, other DNA sequences also encode this same CDR3. The chain links TRBV18 to TRBJ2-5; 13 nucleotides line up with TRBD2. The V and J ends lost 2 bases and 4 bases, in that order; junction bases with no gene match: 1. Germline V gene sequence: CDR1 KGHSH, CDR2 LQKENI. There are 15 residues in the CDR3. CDR3 sequence: CASSPGLAGVETQYF. CDR3 in DNA: TGTGCCAGCTCACCAGGACTAGCGGGAGTAGAGACCCAGTACTTC.